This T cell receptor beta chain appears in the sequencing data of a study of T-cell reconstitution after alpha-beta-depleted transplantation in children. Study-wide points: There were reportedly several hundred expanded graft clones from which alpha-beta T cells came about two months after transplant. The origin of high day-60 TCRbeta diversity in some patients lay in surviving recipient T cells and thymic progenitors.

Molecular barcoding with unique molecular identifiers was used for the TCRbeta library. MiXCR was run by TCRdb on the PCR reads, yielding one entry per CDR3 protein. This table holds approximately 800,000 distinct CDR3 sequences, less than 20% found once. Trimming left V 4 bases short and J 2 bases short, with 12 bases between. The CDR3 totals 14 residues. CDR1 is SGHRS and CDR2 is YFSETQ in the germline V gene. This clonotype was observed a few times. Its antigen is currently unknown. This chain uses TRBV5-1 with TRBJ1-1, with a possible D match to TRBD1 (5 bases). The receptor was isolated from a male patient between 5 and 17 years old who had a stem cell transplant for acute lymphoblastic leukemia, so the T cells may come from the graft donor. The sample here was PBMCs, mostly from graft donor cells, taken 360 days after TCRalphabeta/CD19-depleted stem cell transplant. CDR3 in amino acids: CASSRGTPNTEAFF. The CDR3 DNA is TGCGCCAGCAGCCGCGGGACTCCCAACACTGAAGCTTTCTTT.